Listed below are T cell receptor beta chains from one sample, sequenced in a study of blood T cell repertoires in COVID-19. Assay used: immunoSEQ multiplex PCR; TCRdb lists only in-frame clones, some missing. Of a few hundred thousand clones in the sample, approximately 91% were seen once. Sequenced sample: peripheral blood. The receptors here all came from a human donor in a cohort sampled during active COVID-19. CDR3s include the opening cysteine and the closing phenylalanine or tryptophan. D genes are given only for firm matches. Expanded clones are given a class, and other clones once, few, many or no size at all.

clone_size: few; v_call: TRBV30; j_call: TRBJ1-1; cdr3_length: 13; d_call: .; cdr3_nt: TGTGCCTGGAGTGTAAACAGAAACACTGAAGCTTTCTTT; cdr3_aa: CAWSVNRNTEAFF
clone_size: .; v_call: TRBV7-2; j_call: TRBJ2-5; cdr3_length: 13; d_call: TRBD1; cdr3_nt: TGTGCCAGCAGCCGCCAGGGGGTAGAGACCCAGTACTTC; cdr3_aa: CASSRQGVETQYF
clone_size: once; v_call: TRBV30; j_call: TRBJ1-3; cdr3_length: 14; d_call: .; cdr3_nt: TGTGCCTGGACCCTAGGTAGCTCTGGAAACACCATATATTTT; cdr3_aa: CAWTLGSSGNTIYF
clone_size: .; v_call: TRBV13; j_call: TRBJ2-7; cdr3_length: 15; d_call: .; cdr3_nt: TGTGCCAGCAGCAGTGGAGGGGCTTTATCCTACGAGCAGTACTTC; cdr3_aa: CASSSGGALSYEQYF
clone_size: .; v_call: TRBV10-3; j_call: TRBJ2-7; cdr3_length: 13; d_call: TRBD1; cdr3_nt: TGTGCCATCAGTGAGGGACAGGGGTACGAGCAGTACTTC; cdr3_aa: CAISEGQGYEQYF
clone_size: .; v_call: TRBV30; j_call: TRBJ2-1; cdr3_length: 14; d_call: TRBD2; cdr3_nt: TGTGCCTGGAGTACGGGACTAGCACACAATGAGCAGTTCTTC; cdr3_aa: CAWSTGLAHNEQFF
clone_size: .; v_call: TRBV7-2; j_call: TRBJ1-2; cdr3_length: 17; d_call: TRBD1; cdr3_nt: TGTGCCAGCAGCTTATTGGGACAGGGGGCGCAGGACTATGGCTACACCTTC; cdr3_aa: CASSLLGQGAQDYGYTF
clone_size: .; v_call: TRBV6-5; j_call: TRBJ1-3; cdr3_length: 15; d_call: .; cdr3_nt: TGTGCCAGCAGTTACTCGGCCGGGAACGGAAACACCATATATTTT; cdr3_aa: CASSYSAGNGNTIYF
clone_size: .; v_call: TRBV6-6; j_call: TRBJ2-5; cdr3_length: 12; d_call: .; cdr3_nt: TGTGCCAGCAGGTGGGGGGGCGAGACCCAGTACTTC; cdr3_aa: CASRWGGETQYF
clone_size: .; v_call: TRBV28; j_call: TRBJ2-5; cdr3_length: 14; d_call: .; cdr3_nt: TGTGCCAGCAGGAATAGGGGGAGTATCGAGACCCAGTACTTC; cdr3_aa: CASRNRGSIETQYF
clone_size: .; v_call: TRBV27; j_call: TRBJ2-7; cdr3_length: 16; d_call: TRBD1; cdr3_nt: TGTGCCAGCAGCACATGGAAGGACAGGGGCTCCTACGAGCAGTACTTC; cdr3_aa: CASSTWKDRGSYEQYF
clone_size: .; v_call: TRBV5-1; j_call: TRBJ2-2; cdr3_length: 16; d_call: TRBD2; cdr3_nt: TGCGCCAGCAGCCCTGGACTAGTTAGAGGTTCCGGGGAGCTGTTTTTT; cdr3_aa: CASSPGLVRGSGELFF
clone_size: once; v_call: TRBV12-2; j_call: TRBJ2-7; cdr3_length: 16; d_call: .; cdr3_nt: TGTGCAAGTCGCAACCAGAGGCCTCTAGCGAACTACGAGCAGTACTTC; cdr3_aa: CASRNQRPLANYEQYF
clone_size: .; v_call: TRBV6-1; j_call: TRBJ2-7; cdr3_length: 15; d_call: TRBD2; cdr3_nt: TGTGCCAGCAGTGAATATCCTAGCGGGAGGTACGAGCAGTACTTC; cdr3_aa: CASSEYPSGRYEQYF
clone_size: .; v_call: TRBV28; j_call: TRBJ1-4; cdr3_length: 16; d_call: .; cdr3_nt: TGTGCCAGCAGTTGGGACTTAGAAAGGCCTAATGAAAAACTGTTTTTT; cdr3_aa: CASSWDLERPNEKLFF
clone_size: .; v_call: TRBV29-1; j_call: TRBJ2-7; cdr3_length: 13; d_call: .; cdr3_nt: TGCAGCGTTGATACTGGTTACCCCTACGAGCAGTACTTC; cdr3_aa: CSVDTGYPYEQYF
clone_size: .; v_call: TRBV27; j_call: TRBJ2-7; cdr3_length: 14; d_call: .; cdr3_nt: TGTGCCAGCAGTTTTCAAGGGGATTGGCCCGAGCAGTACTTC; cdr3_aa: CASSFQGDWPEQYF
clone_size: .; v_call: TRBV6-5; j_call: TRBJ1-4; cdr3_length: 12; d_call: .; cdr3_nt: TGTGCCAGCACCCGGCGGGGTGAAAAACTGTTTTTT; cdr3_aa: CASTRRGEKLFF
clone_size: .; v_call: TRBV19; j_call: TRBJ2-7; cdr3_length: 15; d_call: TRBD1; cdr3_nt: TGTGCCAGTAGTCTCCGGGGACAGGGTCACTACGAGCAGTACTTC; cdr3_aa: CASSLRGQGHYEQYF
clone_size: .; v_call: TRBV19; j_call: TRBJ2-1; cdr3_length: 14; d_call: .; cdr3_nt: TGTGCCAGTAATGAGGGGGGGGCTTACAATGAGCAGTTCTTC; cdr3_aa: CASNEGGAYNEQFF
clone_size: once; v_call: TRBV7-8; j_call: TRBJ2-7; cdr3_length: 15; d_call: .; cdr3_nt: TGTGCCAGCAGCCCTCCCAGGAATTTGGAAAACGAGCAGTACTTC; cdr3_aa: CASSPPRNLENEQYF
clone_size: .; v_call: TRBV24-1; j_call: TRBJ1-2; cdr3_length: 13; d_call: .; cdr3_nt: TGTGCCACCAGTGATACAGGTTCTTATGGCTACACCTTC; cdr3_aa: CATSDTGSYGYTF
clone_size: .; v_call: TRBV7-9; j_call: TRBJ1-1; cdr3_length: 15; d_call: .; cdr3_nt: TGTGCCAGCAGCTTAGGGTCAGGGATGAACACTGAAGCTTTCTTT; cdr3_aa: CASSLGSGMNTEAFF
clone_size: few; v_call: TRBV21-1; j_call: TRBJ2-1; cdr3_length: 15; d_call: .; cdr3_nt: TGTGCCAGCAGCGGGCGGACTAGCGGAATAAATGAGCAGTTCTTC; cdr3_aa: CASSGRTSGINEQFF
clone_size: .; v_call: TRBV2; j_call: TRBJ2-1; cdr3_length: 13; d_call: .; cdr3_nt: TGTGCCAGCAGAGAATTACTAGTCGCAGAGCAGTTCTTC; cdr3_aa: CASRELLVAEQFF
clone_size: once; v_call: TRBV18; j_call: TRBJ1-6; cdr3_length: 17; d_call: TRBD1; cdr3_nt: TGTGCCAGCTCACCACCGGGACAGGCTTACTATAATTCACCCCTCCACTTT; cdr3_aa: CASSPPGQAYYNSPLHF
clone_size: .; v_call: TRBV7-9; j_call: TRBJ2-7; cdr3_length: 14; d_call: TRBD1; cdr3_nt: TGTGCCAGCAGCGTCCCGGACAGGGGGGGCGAGCAGTACTTC; cdr3_aa: CASSVPDRGGEQYF
clone_size: .; v_call: TRBV27; j_call: TRBJ2-2; cdr3_length: 15; d_call: .; cdr3_nt: TGTGCCAGCAGTTTTTTGTCCAGGGACACCGGGGAGCTGTTTTTT; cdr3_aa: CASSFLSRDTGELFF
clone_size: once; v_call: TRBV19; j_call: TRBJ1-1; cdr3_length: 12; d_call: .; cdr3_nt: TGTGCCAGTAGTAATCAGGGGACTGAAGCTTTCTTT; cdr3_aa: CASSNQGTEAFF
clone_size: .; v_call: TRBV28; j_call: TRBJ1-2; cdr3_length: 13; d_call: .; cdr3_nt: TGTGCCAGCAGTTTCGGGGATATCTATGGCTACACCTTC; cdr3_aa: CASSFGDIYGYTF
clone_size: .; v_call: TRBV7-2; j_call: TRBJ1-1; cdr3_length: 15; d_call: TRBD1; cdr3_nt: TGTGCCAGCAGCGGCTTAACAGGGGGTCGCGCTGAAGCTTTCTTT; cdr3_aa: CASSGLTGGRAEAFF
clone_size: .; v_call: TRBV15; j_call: TRBJ1-5; cdr3_length: 15; d_call: .; cdr3_nt: TGTGCCACCAGCAGAGATGAAGGGAGGGATCAGCCCCAGCATTTT; cdr3_aa: CATSRDEGRDQPQHF
clone_size: .; v_call: TRBV6-1; j_call: TRBJ1-4; cdr3_length: 15; d_call: .; cdr3_nt: TGTGCCAGCAGTGAAGGGGGGGGGATAGTTGAAAAACTGTTTTTT; cdr3_aa: CASSEGGGIVEKLFF
clone_size: .; v_call: TRBV27; j_call: TRBJ1-1; cdr3_length: 13; d_call: .; cdr3_nt: TGTGCCAGCTCTACAGCAACTAACACTGAAGCTTTCTTT; cdr3_aa: CASSTATNTEAFF
clone_size: .; v_call: TRBV15; j_call: TRBJ1-1; cdr3_length: 13; d_call: .; cdr3_nt: TGTGCCTCCCAGGGGTTTATGAACACTGAAGCTTTCTTT; cdr3_aa: CASQGFMNTEAFF
clone_size: .; v_call: TRBV4-3; j_call: TRBJ2-7; cdr3_length: 13; d_call: .; cdr3_nt: TGCGCCAGCAGCCAAGATAGGCATGGACTTGAGAACTTC; cdr3_aa: CASSQDRHGLENF
clone_size: .; v_call: TRBV7-5; j_call: TRBJ2-1; cdr3_length: 19; d_call: .; cdr3_nt: TGTGTCAGAAGCACCCCGGGACTAGCGGAGGAGAGCTCCTACAATGAGCAGTTCTTC; cdr3_aa: CVRSTPGLAEESSYNEQFF
clone_size: few; v_call: TRBV3-1/TRBV3-2; j_call: TRBJ1-5; cdr3_length: 14; d_call: .; cdr3_nt: TGTGCCAGCACCCAAGGGGGGGGCAATCAGCCCCAGCATTTT; cdr3_aa: CASTQGGGNQPQHF
clone_size: .; v_call: TRBV3-1/TRBV3-2; j_call: TRBJ1-2; cdr3_length: 14; d_call: TRBD1; cdr3_nt: TGTGCCAGCAGCCAAGTCGGGGACAGGATGGGCTACACCTTC; cdr3_aa: CASSQVGDRMGYTF
clone_size: once; v_call: TRBV15; j_call: TRBJ1-1; cdr3_length: 15; d_call: .; cdr3_nt: TGTGCCACCAGCAGAGATTTGGGGACTAACACTGAAGCTTTCTTT; cdr3_aa: CATSRDLGTNTEAFF
clone_size: .; v_call: TRBV7-9; j_call: TRBJ2-7; cdr3_length: 14; d_call: .; cdr3_nt: TGTGCCAGCAGCCCAGACATCTCAGCTGGCGAGCAGTACTTC; cdr3_aa: CASSPDISAGEQYF
clone_size: .; v_call: TRBV5-4; j_call: TRBJ2-3; cdr3_length: 16; d_call: .; cdr3_nt: TGTGCCAGCAGCTCCCTAGCACCCGAAAGCACAGATACGCAGTATTTT; cdr3_aa: CASSSLAPESTDTQYF
clone_size: .; v_call: TRBV9; j_call: TRBJ1-1; cdr3_length: 17; d_call: .; cdr3_nt: TGTGCCAGCAGCGTACATCCAGGTCCGAACGGGAACACTGAAGCTTTCTTT; cdr3_aa: CASSVHPGPNGNTEAFF
clone_size: .; v_call: TRBV11-1; j_call: TRBJ2-2; cdr3_length: 16; d_call: TRBD2; cdr3_nt: TGTGCCAGCAGCTTATGGGGCGGGAGGGCCACCGGGGAGCTGTTTTTT; cdr3_aa: CASSLWGGRATGELFF
clone_size: .; v_call: TRBV18; j_call: TRBJ1-1; cdr3_length: 14; d_call: .; cdr3_nt: TGTGCCAGCTCACCTTCCGGACAAGACACTGAAGCTTTCTTT; cdr3_aa: CASSPSGQDTEAFF
clone_size: .; v_call: TRBV21-1; j_call: TRBJ1-1; cdr3_length: 21; d_call: .; cdr3_nt: TGTGCCAGCAATCAATTCATGGAGACAGGGGGCTCAACCCCCGAGATCCCTGAAGCTTTCTTT; cdr3_aa: CASNQFMETGGSTPEIPEAFF
clone_size: .; v_call: TRBV19; j_call: TRBJ2-1; cdr3_length: 18; d_call: TRBD2; cdr3_nt: TGTGCCAGTAGTATAAGGAGTAGCGGGGGATTTCCCTACAATGAGCAGTTCTTC; cdr3_aa: CASSIRSSGGFPYNEQFF
clone_size: .; v_call: TRBV18; j_call: TRBJ1-1; cdr3_length: 15; d_call: TRBD1; cdr3_nt: TGTGCCAGCTCACCACCGACAGGGGGGGAAGCTGAAGCTTTCTTT; cdr3_aa: CASSPPTGGEAEAFF
clone_size: once; v_call: TRBV7-8; j_call: TRBJ1-2; cdr3_length: 14; d_call: TRBD1; cdr3_nt: TGTGCCAGCAGCTTGATTCGACAGGGGGAAGGCTACACCTTC; cdr3_aa: CASSLIRQGEGYTF
clone_size: .; v_call: TRBV6-6; j_call: TRBJ1-2; cdr3_length: 16; d_call: .; cdr3_nt: TGTGCCAGCAGTTACGGCTCTCACCTAGCTAACTATGGCTACACCTTC; cdr3_aa: CASSYGSHLANYGYTF
clone_size: .; v_call: TRBV9; j_call: TRBJ1-1; cdr3_length: 14; d_call: TRBD1; cdr3_nt: TGTGCCAGCAGCGTCGGACAGGGTAACACTGAAGCTTTCTTT; cdr3_aa: CASSVGQGNTEAFF
clone_size: .; v_call: TRBV3-1/TRBV3-2; j_call: TRBJ1-2; cdr3_length: 14; d_call: .; cdr3_nt: TGTGCCAGCAGCCAAGATACAGCCAACTATGGCTACACCTTC; cdr3_aa: CASSQDTANYGYTF
clone_size: .; v_call: TRBV4-3; j_call: TRBJ2-1; cdr3_length: 16; d_call: TRBD2; cdr3_nt: TGCGCCAGCAGCCAAGATCGCGGACTAGTGAACAATGAGCAGTTCTTC; cdr3_aa: CASSQDRGLVNNEQFF
clone_size: .; v_call: TRBV6-5; j_call: TRBJ1-1; cdr3_length: 14; d_call: TRBD1; cdr3_nt: TGTGCCAGCAGTCAACCAGGGGGGAGTACTGAAGCTTTCTTT; cdr3_aa: CASSQPGGSTEAFF
clone_size: .; v_call: TRBV6-6; j_call: TRBJ1-1; cdr3_length: 14; d_call: .; cdr3_nt: TGTGCCAGCAGTTACTCTGGGGGGGACACTGAAGCTTTCTTT; cdr3_aa: CASSYSGGDTEAFF